This T cell receptor beta chain derives from a study of cytomegalovirus exposure and HLA in healthy donors. Healthy bone marrow donors supplied every sample. Study-level points and caveats: Accurate prediction of HLA-A and HLA-B alleles (for most subjects) was reportedly achieved from TCR beta sequences. Despite most TCR sequences being rare, some public TCRs occurred in many donors. In a later analysis, parvovirus B19, influenza, CMV and Epstein-Barr virus appeared linked to several top co-occurrence clusters.

As to this clone: Its specificity is unknown.

Germline loops: CDR1 SEHNR, CDR2 FQNEAQ (reference sequence). V gave up 6 bases and J gave up 8 bases; unmatched junction bases: 7. CDR3 length: 14 amino acids. The PCR contained 60 Vbeta and 13 Jbeta primers. The data were produced by immunoSEQ multiplex PCR, yet TCRdb's version contains in-frame clones alone and is incomplete. The sample includes approximately 120,000 clones, approximately 76% of them seen just once. The genes are TRBV7-9 and TRBJ1-6; 7 bases fit TRBD1. The sequencing input was PBMCs. This receptor was identified in a man aged 40-49 years in good health and CMV-seronegative. The CDR3 bases are TGTGCCAGCAGTTCGGACAGGTTAGATTCACCCCTCCACTTT. Translating gives CASSSDRLDSPLHF. Combining the CDR3 with reference TRBV7-9 and TRBJ1-6 gives the whole variable domain DTGVSQNPRHKITKRGQNVTFRCDPISEHNRLYWYRQTLGQGPEFLTYFQNEAQLEKSRLLSDRFSAERPKGSFSTLEIQRTEQGDSAMYLCASSSDRLDSPLHFGNGTRLTVT.